One and the same sample provided the 28 T cell receptor beta chains below, sequenced in a study of monozygotic twins with inflammatory bowel disease. TCRdb re-analyzed the 5' RACE reads; it lists each CDR3 protein once, without DNA. The table lists approximately 400,000 distinct CDR3 sequences. Sequenced material: blood. These TCRs come from a human donor with ulcerative colitis or Crohn's disease, or a healthy co-twin of an affected twin (not recorded which).

The V gene is TRBV20-1, the J gene TRBJ1-2; TCRdb's D call, TRBD1, is unchecked because there is no DNA. The CDR3 runs 12 residues. Per germline, CDR1 DFQATT and CDR2 SNEGSKA (reference sequence). The CDR3 loop is CSASQGGDGYTF.

This chain links TRBV29-1 with TRBJ1-1; TCRdb calls TRBD1, which cannot be checked without DNA. Per germline, CDR1 SQVTM and CDR2 ANQGSEA. This CDR3 region has 14 residues. The CDR3 spells CSARAGQGDSEAFF.

The gene calls are TRBV20-1 and TRBJ1-3; TCRdb names TRBD1, which stays unverified in the absence of DNA. The CDR3 totals 14 residues. CDR1 and CDR2 from the germline V gene are DFQATT and SNEGSKA (reference sequence). Here the CDR3 reads CSARQMGSGNTIYF.

This CDR3 reads CASSSRPSTDTQYF. The chain has TRBV5-1 and TRBJ2-3; the TCRdb D gene call, TRBD1, has no DNA to confirm it. CDR1 is SGHRS and CDR2 is YFSETQ in the germline V gene. The CDR3 contains 14 residues.

The chain recombines TRBV7-9 with TRBJ2-4. Germline V gene lookup returns CDR1 SEHNR and CDR2 FQNEAQ (reference sequence). CDR3 length: 12 amino acids. The CDR3 loop is CASSLGTNIQYF.

The V and J genes are TRBV7-2 and TRBJ1-1; TCRdb lists TRBD1, though no DNA is available to test this call. CDR3 size: 14 residues. The germline gives CDR1 SGHTA, CDR2 FQGNSA. The CDR3 reads CASSAGGVGTEAFF.

The gene calls are TRBV2 and TRBJ1-2; the TRBD1 assignment by TCRdb is unverifiable without DNA. The germline V gene has CDR1 SNHLY and CDR2 FYNNEI. The CDR3 is 14 amino acids. CDR3: CASSEWQGAYGYTF.

This chain joins TRBV7-3 and TRBJ2-7; TCRdb's D call, TRBD1, is unchecked because there is no DNA. The V gene's germline CDR1 is SGHTA and CDR2 FQGTGA. The CDR3 length is 13 residues. The CDR3 spells CASAGQGGLEQYF.

The chain couples TRBV20-1 to TRBJ2-4; TCRdb calls TRBD1, which cannot be checked without DNA. Germline CDR1 and CDR2: DFQATT and SNEGSKA (reference sequence). This CDR3 spans 15 amino acids. The chain's CDR3 is CSAAGQLVAKNIQYF.

The chain recombines TRBV5-1 with TRBJ1-1. Germline CDR1 is SGHRS and CDR2 is YFSETQ. The CDR3 totals 15 residues. The CDR3 region is CASSLGEGWGTEAFF.

The rearrangement uses TRBV7-2 and TRBJ2-7; the D call of TRBD2 rests on TCRdb alone, since no DNA is present to check it. Looked up from germline, CDR1 is SGHTA and CDR2 is FQGNSA. The CDR3 loop spans 15 amino acids. Here the CDR3 reads CASSLGEAPTYEQYF. The entire variable domain, with the rest obtained from reference TRBV7-2 and TRBJ2-7, is as follows: GAGVSQSPSNKVTEKGKDVELRCDPISGHTALYWYRQSLGQGLEFLIYFQGNSAPDKSGLPSDRFSAERTGGSVSTLTIQRTQQEDSAVYLCASSLGEAPTYEQYFGPGTRLTVT.

The gene calls are TRBV12-3 or TRBV12-4 and TRBJ2-1; TCRdb selects TRBD2, and the lack of DNA leaves this call unchecked. This CDR3 comprises 17 residues. The chain's CDR3 is CASIFRKGLAGYNEQFF.

This chain uses TRBV7-6 with TRBJ2-1; TCRdb's D gene call, TRBD1, goes unchecked for lack of DNA. The CDR3 spans 15 residues. Germline CDR1 reads SGHVS; CDR2 reads FNYEAQ. The CDR3 sequence: CASSLRWANYNEQFF.

This chain joins TRBV7-9 and TRBJ2-7; TCRdb reports TRBD1, a call that lacks DNA to check it against. The CDR3 is made up of 14 amino acids. Germline CDR1 and CDR2: SEHNR and FQNEAQ (reference sequence). CDR3 residues: CASSGGPAPNEQYF.

The gene calls are TRBV5-1 and TRBJ1-2; TCRdb names TRBD1, which stays unverified in the absence of DNA. The length of the CDR3 is 13 residues. CDR1 SGHRS and CDR2 YFSETQ come from the germline V gene. This chain's CDR3 is CASSSWTGEGYTF.

The chain's CDR3 is CSVERPGPPGELFF. The V gene is TRBV29-1, the J gene TRBJ2-2; TCRdb lists TRBD1, though no DNA is available to test this call. The CDR3 consists of 14 residues. Germline V gene lookup returns CDR1 SQVTM and CDR2 ANQGSEA.

The chain uses TRBV5-1 and TRBJ2-5; without DNA, the TCRdb call of TRBD2 cannot be checked. The CDR3 runs to 16 residues. Germline loops: CDR1 SGHRS, CDR2 YFSETQ. CDR3 protein: CASSGGLAGVKETQYF.

This CDR3 is CAKTVLLAGGEHTQYF. J is TRBJ2-3 and V is TRBV7-8; the TCRdb D gene call, TRBD2, has no DNA to confirm it. Germline CDR1 and CDR2: SGHVS and FQNEAQ. The CDR3 extends over 16 amino acids.

The rearrangement joins TRBV11-1 to TRBJ2-1; absent DNA, TCRdb's TRBD1 call cannot be checked. Germline V gene sequence: CDR1 SGHAT, CDR2 FQDESV (reference sequence). The CDR3 contains 14 residues. This chain's CDR3 is CASSRLEGVDEQFF.

The chain couples TRBV28 to TRBJ1-1. The germline gives CDR1 MDHEN, CDR2 SYDVKM. The CDR3 is 12 amino acids. The CDR3 loop reads CASSFRGLEAFF.

The J gene is TRBJ1-2, the V gene TRBV18; TCRdb's assignment of TRBD1 cannot be checked, as there is no DNA. Germline CDR1 is KGHSH and CDR2 is LQKENI. The CDR3 runs 14 residues. CDR3 sequence reads: CASSPRGFDYGYTF. Full variable domain (missing parts from reference TRBV18 and TRBJ1-2): NAGVMQNPRHLVRRRGQEARLRCSPMKGHSHVYWYRQLPEEGLKFMVYLQKENIIDESGMPKERFSAEFPKEGPSILRIQQVVRGDSAAYFCASSPRGFDYGYTFGSGTRLTVV.

The J gene is TRBJ2-3, the V gene TRBV5-4; the D call from TCRdb, TRBD1, cannot be confirmed without DNA. Germline CDR1 reads SGHNT; CDR2 reads YYREEE (reference sequence). The CDR3 loop spans 15 amino acids. The CDR3: CASSWGRGSTDTQYF.

The rearrangement joins TRBV30 to TRBJ2-5. CDR3 length: 15 residues. CDR1 is GTSNPN, CDR2 SVGIG, per germline (reference sequence). The CDR3: CAWSRSASVGETQYF.

The rearrangement links TRBV6-2 or TRBV6-3 to TRBJ1-1. This CDR3 has 13 residues. CDR1 and CDR2 from the germline V gene are MNHEY and SVGEGT. The CDR3 sequence: CASREQGGTEAFF.

The chain combines TRBV6-1 with TRBJ2-7; there is no DNA to check the TCRdb D call of TRBD1. The germline V gene encodes CDR1 MNHNS and CDR2 SASEGT. The CDR3 spans 13 residues. The CDR3 sequence is CASSVWTAYEQYF.

J is TRBJ1-2 and V is TRBV6-1; TCRdb lists TRBD1, though no DNA is available to test this call. Germline-derived CDR1 and CDR2 are MNHNS and SASEGT. The CDR3 extends over 14 amino acids. This chain's CDR3 is CASSEARGWFGYTF.

The V gene is TRBV24-1, the J gene TRBJ1-5; TCRdb names TRBD1, which stays unverified in the absence of DNA. This CDR3 spans 14 amino acids. The germline gives CDR1 KGHDR, CDR2 SFDVKD. The chain's CDR3 is CATSGGGSNQPQHF.

The chain couples TRBV6-4 to TRBJ1-1. Germline CDR1 and CDR2: MRHNA and SNTAGT. This CDR3 contains 13 residues. CDR3 residues: CASSEGRGTEAFF.